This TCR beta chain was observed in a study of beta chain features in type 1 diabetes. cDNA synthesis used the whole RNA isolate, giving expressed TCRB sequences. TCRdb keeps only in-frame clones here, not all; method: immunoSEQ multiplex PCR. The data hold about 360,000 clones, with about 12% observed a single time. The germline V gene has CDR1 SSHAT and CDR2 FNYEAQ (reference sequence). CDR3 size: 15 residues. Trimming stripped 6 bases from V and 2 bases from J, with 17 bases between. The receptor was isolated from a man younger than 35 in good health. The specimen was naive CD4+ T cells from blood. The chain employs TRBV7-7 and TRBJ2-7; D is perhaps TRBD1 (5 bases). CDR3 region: CASRCDSSEPYEQYF. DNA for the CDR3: TGTGCCAGCAGGTGCGACAGCTCCGAGCCCTACGAGCAGTACTTC.